The 2 T cell receptor beta chains below come from one sample, sequenced in a study of sequential checkpoint blockade in melanoma. This sample's treatment: randomized to nivolumab then ipilimumab (arm A) or the reverse (arm B). Profiled with immunoSEQ multiplex PCR; TCRdb holds only in-frame clones, not every one. The sample includes about 37,000 clones, around 32% seen only once; the top ten take approximately 1.5%. The sequences come from tumor tissue (inferred from file names), collected from a patient given nivolumab and ipilimumab in sequence. The source is a human donor with melanoma.

The gene calls are TRBV18 and TRBJ1-6; D might be TRBD1 (6 bases). The germline V gene has CDR1 KGHSH and CDR2 LQKENI. Trimming took 2 bases from V and 7 from J, leaving 15 bases between them. CDR3 length: 16 amino acids. The CDR3 sequence is CASSPNPGRGNSPLHF. The CDR3, as DNA: TGTGCCAGCTCACCAAACCCGGGCAGGGGAAATTCACCCCTCCACTTT.

This clone was recorded only once. The chain recombines TRBV18 with TRBJ2-3; no firm D call. This CDR3 has 16 residues. Germline lookup yields CDR1 KGHSH and CDR2 LQKENI. With 3 bases removed from V and 1 base from J, the gap between germline ends came to 14 bases. Here the CDR3 DNA reads TGTGCCAGCTCACCTCAGGCTGGTTTTGGCACAGATACGCAGTATTTT. Its protein product is CASSPQAGFGTDTQYF.